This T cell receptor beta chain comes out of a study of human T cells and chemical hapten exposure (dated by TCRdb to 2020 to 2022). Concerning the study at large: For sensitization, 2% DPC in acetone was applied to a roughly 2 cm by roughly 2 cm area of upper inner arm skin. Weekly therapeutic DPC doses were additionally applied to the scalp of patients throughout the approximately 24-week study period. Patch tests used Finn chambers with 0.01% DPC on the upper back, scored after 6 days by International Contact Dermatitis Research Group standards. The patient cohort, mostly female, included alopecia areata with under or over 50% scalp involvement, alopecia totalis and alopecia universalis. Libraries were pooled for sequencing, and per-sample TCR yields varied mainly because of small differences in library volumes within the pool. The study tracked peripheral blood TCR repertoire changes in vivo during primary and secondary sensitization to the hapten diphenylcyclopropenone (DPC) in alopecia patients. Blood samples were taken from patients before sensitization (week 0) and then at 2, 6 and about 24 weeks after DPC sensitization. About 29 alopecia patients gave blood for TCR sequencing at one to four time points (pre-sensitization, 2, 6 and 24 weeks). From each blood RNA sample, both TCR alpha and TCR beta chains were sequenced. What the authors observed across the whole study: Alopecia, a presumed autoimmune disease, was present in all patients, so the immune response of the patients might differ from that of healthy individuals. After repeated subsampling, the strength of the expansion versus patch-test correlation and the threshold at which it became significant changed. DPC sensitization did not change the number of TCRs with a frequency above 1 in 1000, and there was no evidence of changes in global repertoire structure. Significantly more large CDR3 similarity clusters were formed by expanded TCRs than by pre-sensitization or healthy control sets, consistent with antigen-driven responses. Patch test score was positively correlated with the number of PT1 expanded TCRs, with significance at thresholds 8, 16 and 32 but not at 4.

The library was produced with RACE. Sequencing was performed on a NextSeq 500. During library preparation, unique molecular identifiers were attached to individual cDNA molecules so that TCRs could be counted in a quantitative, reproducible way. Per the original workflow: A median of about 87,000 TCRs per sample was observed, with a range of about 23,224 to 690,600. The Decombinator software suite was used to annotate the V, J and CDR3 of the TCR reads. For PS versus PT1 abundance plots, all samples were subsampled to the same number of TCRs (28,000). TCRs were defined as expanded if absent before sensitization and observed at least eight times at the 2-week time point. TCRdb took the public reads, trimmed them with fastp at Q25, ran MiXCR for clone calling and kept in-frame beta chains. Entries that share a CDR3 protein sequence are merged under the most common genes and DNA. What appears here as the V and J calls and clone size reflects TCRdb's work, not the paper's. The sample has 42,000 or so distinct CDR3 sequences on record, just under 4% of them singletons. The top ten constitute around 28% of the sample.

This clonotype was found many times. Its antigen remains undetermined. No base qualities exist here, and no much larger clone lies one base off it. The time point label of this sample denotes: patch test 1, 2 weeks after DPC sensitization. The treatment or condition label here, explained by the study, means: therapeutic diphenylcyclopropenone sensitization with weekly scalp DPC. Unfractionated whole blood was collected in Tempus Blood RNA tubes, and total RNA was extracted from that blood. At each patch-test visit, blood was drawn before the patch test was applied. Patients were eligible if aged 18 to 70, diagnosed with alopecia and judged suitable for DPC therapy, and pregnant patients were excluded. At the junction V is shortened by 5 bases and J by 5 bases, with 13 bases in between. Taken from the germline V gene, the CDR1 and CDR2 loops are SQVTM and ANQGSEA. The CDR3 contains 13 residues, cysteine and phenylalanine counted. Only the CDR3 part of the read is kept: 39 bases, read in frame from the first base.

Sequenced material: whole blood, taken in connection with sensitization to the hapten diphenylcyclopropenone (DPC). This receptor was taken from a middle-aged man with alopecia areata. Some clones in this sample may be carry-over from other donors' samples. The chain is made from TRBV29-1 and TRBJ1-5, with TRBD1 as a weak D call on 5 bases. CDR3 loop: CSVQEGGDQPQHF. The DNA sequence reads TGCAGCGTTCAGGAAGGAGGGGATCAGCCCCAGCATTTT.